This T cell receptor beta chain was obtained from a study of cytomegalovirus exposure and HLA in healthy donors. Regarding the study as a whole: Later analysis suggested most CMV-associated TCR beta chains were HLA-restricted. HLA alleles showed associations with around 15,000 TCR beta sequences in a later analysis, at a 0.05 false discovery rate.

Comment on this clone: No antigen is known for it.

PCR was performed using 60 Vbeta and 13 Jbeta primers. Here immunoSEQ multiplex PCR was the method, and the copy in TCRdb shows in-frame clones only, minus some. The sample gives about 60,000 clones, about four fifths of which show up once; about 4.1% is in the top ten. The ends lost 8 bases at V and 2 bases at J; junction bases unmatched: 5. CDR1 MNHNS and CDR2 SASEGT come from the germline V gene. The CDR3 contains 14 residues. Sequenced material: PBMCs. The origin of this receptor is a woman in her 30s in good health and CMV-seronegative. The rearrangement joins TRBV6-1 to TRBJ2-2; 7 bases match TRBD1. CDR3 in DNA: TGTGCCAGCTCGGGACAGTTAAACACCGGGGAGCTGTTTTTT. Translating it yields CASSGQLNTGELFF.